Shown below are 26 T cell receptor beta chains from a single sample sequenced in a study of cytomegalovirus exposure and HLA in healthy donors. In the PCR, 60 Vbeta and 13 Jbeta primers were used. The repertoire was sequenced with immunoSEQ multiplex PCR; TCRdb's copy has only in-frame clones and lacks some. Altogether about 190,000 clones are present, 83% being singletons, with the ten largest covering over 1.5%. Sequencing was performed on PBMCs. All receptors come from a middle-aged man in good health and CMV-seronegative.

Written as DNA, the CDR3 is TGTGCCAGCAGCCTCAGTGCGGACCCTTCGGGGGAGCAGTACTTC. Translated, it gives CASSLSADPSGEQYF. The V gene is TRBV7-8, the J gene TRBJ2-7, with D possibly TRBD2 on 5 matching bases. From germline, CDR1 is SGHVS and CDR2 FQNEAQ. This CDR3 is built from 15 residues. The ends were cut back, 5 bases at V and 7 bases at J, with 21 bases in the middle.

The genes are TRBV4-1 and TRBJ2-5, with 7 bases lining up with TRBD1. CDR3 length: 13 amino acids. The junction had 6 bases not matched to a gene; V was cut back by 4 bases and J by 7 bases. Germline V CDR1 and CDR2: MGHRA, YSYEKL. CDR3 bases: TGCGCCAGCAGCCCCGAGGGGGCAGGGACCCAGTACTTC. Translating it yields CASSPEGAGTQYF.

The V gene is TRBV18, the J gene TRBJ2-3, with D unresolved. The V end lost 0 bases, the J end lost 1 base, and 8 bases lay between the germline ends. Germline V gene sequence: CDR1 KGHSH, CDR2 LQKENI. The CDR3 spans 15 residues. This CDR3 is CASSPPYQGTDTQYF. The CDR3 DNA sequence: TGTGCCAGCTCACCACCTTATCAGGGCACAGATACGCAGTATTTT. Complete variable domain (other parts from reference TRBV18 and TRBJ2-3): NAGVMQNPRHLVRRRGQEARLRCSPMKGHSHVYWYRQLPEEGLKFMVYLQKENIIDESGMPKERFSAEFPKEGPSILRIQQVVRGDSAAYFCASSPPYQGTDTQYFGPGTRLTVL.

The V gene is TRBV19, the J gene TRBJ2-3; 8 positions match TRBD1. CDR1 is LNHDA, CDR2 SQIVND, per germline (reference sequence). The CDR3 spans 14 residues. Trimming cost V 8 bases and J 1 base; bases outside gene matches: 5. The DNA for the CDR3 is TGTGCCAGTGTAGGACAGGGTGGCACAGATACGCAGTATTTT. Translating gives CASVGQGGTDTQYF.

This chain uses TRBV5-4 with TRBJ1-1; D perhaps matches TRBD1 (6 bases). The length of the CDR3 is 18 residues. CDR1 is SGHNT and CDR2 is YYREEE in the germline V gene (reference sequence). V was cut by 4 bases and J by 5 bases, with 27 bases left in between. The CDR3 loop is CASSPLLGGGVSGTEAFF. The CDR3 DNA reads TGTGCCAGCAGCCCGTTATTAGGGGGGGGCGTGAGTGGAACTGAAGCTTTCTTT. Based on the CDR3 plus reference TRBV5-4 and TRBJ1-1, the full variable domain is ETGVTQSPTHLIKTRGQQVTLRCSSQSGHNTVSWYQQALGQGPQFIFQYYREEENGRGNFPPRFSGLQFPNYSSELNVNALELDDSALYLCASSPLLGGGVSGTEAFFGQGTRLTVV.

The chain links TRBV7-3 to TRBJ1-1, with D hard to call. The length of the CDR3 is 13 residues. Germline CDR1 and CDR2: SGHTA and FQGTGA. V lost 5 bases to trimming and J lost 7 bases, with 14 bases between them. The CDR3 nucleotides read TGTGCCAGCAGCCTATCAACCGGAGGTGAAGCTTTCTTT. This gives the protein CASSLSTGGEAFF.

This clone was counted once. The chain combines TRBV6-6 with TRBJ1-5, with no clear D. This CDR3 has 15 amino acids. Per germline, CDR1 MNHNY and CDR2 SVGAGI (reference sequence). V was pared by 4 bases and J by 3 bases, with 13 bases between. The CDR3 region is CASSLDSRNNQPQHF. The CDR3 coding sequence is TGTGCCAGCAGTTTGGATTCGCGGAACAATCAGCCCCAGCATTTT.

V and J are TRBV28 and TRBJ1-2; D might be TRBD1 (6 bases). This CDR3 is 15 amino acids long. Germline assignment: CDR1 MDHEN and CDR2 SYDVKM. The V end was cut by 5 bases, the J end by 0 bases, with 13 bases between. The CDR3 region is CASSPGQRPNYGYTF. CDR3 bases: TGTGCCAGCAGTCCCGGACAGAGGCCTAACTATGGCTACACCTTC.

The gene calls are TRBV7-2 and TRBJ2-4; D uncertain. The CDR3 has 15 residues. V lost 5 bases and J 1 base, leaving 12 bases between the germline ends. Germline V gives CDR1 SGHTA, CDR2 FQGNSA. The CDR3 loop reads CASSLEVAAKNIQYF. The CDR3 nucleotides are TGTGCCAGCAGCCTTGAGGTAGCCGCCAAAAACATTCAGTACTTC. The complete variable domain, with remaining parts taken from reference TRBV7-2 and TRBJ2-4, reads GAGVSQSPSNKVTEKGKDVELRCDPISGHTALYWYRQSLGQGLEFLIYFQGNSAPDKSGLPSDRFSAERTGGSVSTLTIQRTQQEDSAVYLCASSLEVAAKNIQYFGAGTRLSVL.

The chain couples TRBV5-1 to TRBJ2-5, with TRBD2 identical over 10 bases. Looked up from germline, CDR1 is SGHRS and CDR2 is YFSETQ. The CDR3 length is 16 residues. V shed 4 bases, J shed 2 bases, and the junction held 8 bases outside the gene matches. In DNA, the CDR3 is TGCGCCAGCAGCGTGGGGCCGACTAGCGGGCAAGAGACCCAGTACTTC. This encodes CASSVGPTSGQETQYF.

Of note for this clone: The same CDR3 is also encoded by other DNA sequences in this sample. As DNA, the CDR3 is TGCGCCAGCAGCTTGGTAGGGGATGGGAATCAGCCCCAGCATTTT. This translates into CASSLVGDGNQPQHF. The rearrangement links TRBV5-1 to TRBJ1-5, with D tentatively TRBD1 (5 bases). V was clipped by 0 bases and J by 4 bases, with 11 bases between them. Germline CDR1 SGHRS, CDR2 YFSETQ. This CDR3 is built from 15 residues. Using reference TRBV5-1 and TRBJ1-5 for the parts outside the CDR3, the full variable domain is KAGVTQTPRYLIKTRGQQVTLSCSPISGHRSVSWYQQTPGQGLQFLFEYFSETQRNKGNFPGRFSGRQFSNSRSEMNVSTLELGDSALYLCASSLVGDGNQPQHFGDGTRLSIL.

The chain carries TRBV7-3 and TRBJ2-2, with 8 bases matching TRBD1. The CDR3 totals 15 residues. J was trimmed by 0 bases and V by 4 bases; bases with no gene match: 1. Germline CDR1 SGHTA, CDR2 FQGTGA. The CDR3 here is CASSSGQANTGELFF. Here the CDR3 DNA reads TGTGCCAGCAGCTCGGGACAGGCGAACACCGGGGAGCTGTTTTTT. The variable domain in full, completed from reference TRBV7-3 and TRBJ2-2, reads GAGVSQTPSNKVTEKGKYVELRCDPISGHTALYWYRQSLGQGPEFLIYFQGTGAADDSGLPNDRFFAVRPEGSVSTLKIQRTERGDSAVYLCASSSGQANTGELFFGEGSRLTVL.

V is TRBV5-4 and J is TRBJ1-1; maybe TRBD1 (5 bases). The V end was cut by 4 bases, the J end by 2 bases, with 12 bases between. Germline CDR1 reads SGHNT; CDR2 reads YYREEE (reference sequence). This CDR3 is 14 amino acids long. The CDR3 nucleotides read TGTGCCAGCAGCGCAACGGGGGTTAACACTGAAGCTTTCTTT. This gives the protein CASSATGVNTEAFF.

The chain couples TRBV7-2 to TRBJ1-4; tentatively, D is TRBD1 (6 bases). V was trimmed by 6 bases and J by 4 bases, leaving 15 bases between them. Germline values: CDR1 SGHTA, CDR2 FQGNSA. The CDR3 extends over 15 amino acids. The CDR3, as DNA: TGTGCCAGCAGTACTGTCAGGGGCGTTAATGAAAAACTGTTTTTT. Encoded protein: CASSTVRGVNEKLFF.

The chain has TRBV18 and TRBJ2-5, with D possibly being TRBD2 (5 bases). CDR3 length equals 13 residues. Germline CDR1 KGHSH, CDR2 LQKENI. V was clipped by 8 bases and J by 2 bases, with 12 bases between them. This CDR3 is CASLSLDQETQYF. CDR3 sequence (DNA): TGTGCCAGCCTGTCACTAGATCAAGAGACCCAGTACTTC.

This chain connects TRBV29-1 to TRBJ1-5; no clear D. Germline CDR1 is SQVTM and CDR2 is ANQGSEA. This CDR3 comprises 15 residues. Trimming took 4 bases from V and 1 from J, leaving 14 bases between them. Written as DNA, the CDR3 is TGCAGCGTTGGTCTGGAGGGCGGCAGCAATCAGCCCCAGCATTTT. Encoded protein: CSVGLEGGSNQPQHF.

The chain links TRBV6-5 to TRBJ1-3; possibly TRBD1 for D (5 bases). Germline loops: CDR1 MNHEY, CDR2 SVGAGI. Trimming took 2 bases from V and 0 from J, leaving 8 bases between them. The CDR3 sequence is 15 residues long. As DNA, the CDR3 is TGTGCCAGCAGTTACAAGGGGATCTCTGGAAACACCATATATTTT. Amino acids: CASSYKGISGNTIYF.

A single count supports this clone. The chain is built from TRBV18 and TRBJ2-3; D ambiguous. Germline CDR1 and CDR2: KGHSH and LQKENI. The V end was cut by 3 bases, the J end by 4 bases, with 8 bases between. This CDR3 has 13 residues. This chain's CDR3 is CASSPFVADTQYF. The CDR3 DNA reads TGTGCCAGCTCACCGTTCGTCGCAGATACGCAGTATTTT. Supplemented by reference TRBV18 and TRBJ2-3, the full variable domain reads NAGVMQNPRHLVRRRGQEARLRCSPMKGHSHVYWYRQLPEEGLKFMVYLQKENIIDESGMPKERFSAEFPKEGPSILRIQQVVRGDSAAYFCASSPFVADTQYFGPGTRLTVL.

The chain is built from TRBV5-1 and TRBJ2-7, with TRBD1 matching 12 bases. This CDR3 has 18 residues. Looked up from germline, CDR1 is SGHRS and CDR2 is YFSETQ. Losses at the gene ends were 1 base for V and 6 bases for J; bases not matched to a gene: 14. CDR3 DNA: TGCGCCAGCAGCTTGTGGGGACAGGGGGCCGGGGTTATGGGCGAGCAGTACTTC. This translates into CASSLWGQGAGVMGEQYF.

A remark on this clone: Germline and junction disagree at one end, which may indicate a read error. The chain combines TRBV7-7 with TRBJ1-5; 11 nucleotides align to TRBD1. The CDR3 has 18 residues. Germline V gene lookup returns CDR1 SSHAT and CDR2 FNYEAQ (reference sequence). The CDR3 region has the DNA TGTGCTAGCAGCTTATCCCGCGGGACAGGGGGTTCCAATCAGCCCCAGCATTTT. Translated, it gives CASSLSRGTGGSNQPQHF.

The chain joins TRBV5-1 to TRBJ2-3; D uncertain. The CDR3 has 16 residues. Trimming left V 0 bases short and J 0 bases short, with 11 bases between. Germline assignment: CDR1 SGHRS and CDR2 YFSETQ. CDR3 sequence: CASSLALAASTDTQYF. The CDR3 region has the DNA TGCGCCAGCAGCTTGGCACTGGCGGCGAGCACAGATACGCAGTATTTT.

With regard to this clone: Additional DNA sequences in this sample encode the identical CDR3. The chain joins TRBV19 to TRBJ1-2; 8 bases line up with TRBD1. The J segment lost 2 bases and the V segment lost 3 bases, leaving 2 bases of the junction unmatched. This CDR3 is 14 amino acids long. Germline assignment: CDR1 LNHDA and CDR2 SQIVND (reference sequence). CDR3 protein: CASSIGQGNYGYTF. The CDR3 nucleotides read TGTGCCAGTAGTATTGGACAGGGAAACTATGGCTACACCTTC.

About this clone: The same CDR3 can be traced to other DNA sequences in this sample. V gene TRBV5-6 combines with J gene TRBJ1-5; 7 nucleotides match TRBD1. The V and J ends lost 0 bases and 7 bases, in that order; junction bases with no gene match: 4. The CDR3 loop spans 14 amino acids. Germline CDR1 is SGHDT and CDR2 is YYEEEE. As DNA, the CDR3 is TGTGCCAGCAGCTTGGGACAGGGAGGACAGCCCCAGCATTTT. It codes for CASSLGQGGQPQHF.

The chain recombines TRBV11-1 with TRBJ2-1, with TRBD2 as a possible D gene (6 bases). Germline CDR1 reads SGHAT; CDR2 reads FQDESV (reference sequence). The CDR3 is made up of 15 amino acids. With 4 bases removed from V and 3 bases from J, the gap between germline ends came to 13 bases. The CDR3 coding sequence is TGTGCCAGCAGCTCTGGGGGGAGGCGCTACAATGAGCAGTTCTTC. This encodes CASSSGGRRYNEQFF.

The table lists this clone with a count of one. V usage is TRBV7-3 and J usage is TRBJ2-2, with 8 bases matching TRBD2. J was trimmed by 4 bases and V by 5 bases; bases with no gene match: 6. The CDR3 length is 15 residues. Germline values: CDR1 SGHTA, CDR2 FQGTGA. The CDR3 spells CASSPGTRATGELFF. The CDR3 coding sequence is TGTGCCAGCAGCCCCGGGACTAGAGCCACCGGGGAGCTGTTTTTT.

On this clone itself: Sequence at one end of the junction differs from germline and may be a read error. The CDR3 sequence: CAGSNSGNTIYF. The CDR3, as DNA: TGTGCGGGCAGCAACTCTGGAAACACCATATATTTT. The rearrangement uses TRBV29-1 and TRBJ1-3; D not certain. This CDR3 spans 12 amino acids. Germline V gene sequence: CDR1 SQVTM, CDR2 ANQGSEA. Based on the CDR3 plus reference TRBV29-1 and TRBJ1-3, the full variable domain is SAVISQKPSRDICQRGTSLTIQCQVDSQVTMMFWYRQQPGQSLTLIATANQGSEATYESGFVIDKFPISRPNLTFSTLTVSNMSPEDSSIYLCAGSNSGNTIYFGEGSWLTVV.